This is a list of T cell receptor beta chains from one sample in a study of blood T cell repertoires in COVID-19. TCRdb's copy holds only in-frame clones and misses some; the assay was immunoSEQ multiplex PCR. The data hold approximately 150,000 clones, with roughly 90% observed a single time. The sequenced sample consisted of peripheral blood. The receptors were gathered from a man over 45 with active or convalescent COVID-19. Both conserved end residues are part of each CDR3. A D gene is named only where the DNA matches it firmly. Where a row states a size, it is once, few, many or the class of an expanded clone; other rows omit it.

D,J,size,V,CDR3,DNA
TRBD2,TRBJ2-5,once,TRBV18,CASSPGLAAQETQYF,TGTGCCAGCTCACCGGGACTAGCGGCTCAAGAGACCCAGTACTTC
.,TRBJ1-1,.,TRBV6-5,CASSFERDTEAFF,TGTGCCAGCAGTTTTGAACGGGACACTGAAGCTTTCTTT
TRBD1,TRBJ2-7,.,TRBV7-8,CASSPRQGLGEQYF,TGTGCCAGCAGCCCAAGACAGGGGTTGGGCGAGCAGTACTTC
TRBD1,TRBJ2-1,.,TRBV10-3,CAIGRGTGDNEQFF,TGTGCCATCGGCCGGGGGACAGGGGACAATGAGCAGTTCTTC
.,TRBJ2-1,.,TRBV5-8,CASSWGQGTYNEQFF,TGTGCCAGCAGCTGGGGGCAGGGAACATACAATGAGCAGTTCTTC
.,TRBJ2-1,.,TRBV29-1,CSVAQNEQFF,TGCAGCGTTGCCCAAAATGAGCAGTTCTTC
TRBD1,TRBJ2-5,.,TRBV15,CATSRDRSGTGSETQYF,TGTGCCACCAGCAGAGATCGATCCGGGACAGGGTCAGAGACCCAGTACTTC
.,TRBJ1-3,.,TRBV6-5,CASSYSEGVAGNTIYF,TGTGCCAGCAGTTACTCGGAGGGCGTAGCTGGAAACACCATATATTTT
TRBD1,TRBJ2-7,.,TRBV6-5,CASRLGTVPTYEQYF,TGTGCCAGCAGGTTAGGGACAGTTCCCACCTACGAGCAGTACTTC
.,TRBJ2-1,once,TRBV2,CASSEALRRGAVYNEQFF,TGTGCCAGCAGTGAAGCGCTTCGACGGGGAGCGGTCTACAATGAGCAGTTCTTC
TRBD1,TRBJ1-6,.,TRBV9,CASSADRGWNSPLHF,TGTGCCAGCAGCGCCGACAGGGGTTGGAATTCACCCCTCCACTTT
.,TRBJ1-3,.,TRBV19,CASSQGPGNTIYF,TGTGCCAGTAGCCAGGGGCCTGGAAACACCATATATTTT
TRBD2,TRBJ2-7,.,TRBV27,CASSSGTSGFYEQYF,TGTGCCAGCAGTAGCGGGACTAGCGGGTTCTACGAGCAGTACTTC
TRBD1,TRBJ2-3,once,TRBV30,CAWRQGLDTQYF,TGTGCCTGGAGACAGGGGCTGGATACGCAGTATTTT
TRBD1,TRBJ2-7,.,TRBV10-3,CAISESGTARHYEQYF,TGTGCCATCAGTGAGTCGGGGACAGCTCGCCACTACGAGCAGTACTTC
.,TRBJ1-2,medium-sized,TRBV6-5,CASSYSTGIGSYGYTF,TGTGCCAGCAGTTACTCGACAGGAATCGGAAGCTATGGCTACACCTTC
TRBD1,TRBJ1-4,.,TRBV7-9,CASSASQGVTSTNEKLFF,TGTGCCAGCAGCGCATCACAGGGGGTCACCTCAACTAATGAAAAACTGTTTTTT